Below, 5 T cell receptor beta chains from the same sample are listed, as sequenced in a study of blood T cell repertoires in COVID-19. Libraries were prepared by immunoSEQ multiplex PCR; TCRdb keeps only in-frame clonotypes and omits some of them. This sample yields 250,000 to 300,000 clones, of which approximately 87% are seen a single time; about 4.5% belongs to the top ten. Specimen: peripheral blood. The receptors were gathered from a man between 60 and 75 years old who had recovered from COVID-19.

This chain connects TRBV2 to TRBJ2-5, with D tentatively TRBD2 (6 bases). Germline loops: CDR1 SNHLY, CDR2 FYNNEI. The CDR3 loop spans 16 amino acids. Trimming removed 1 base at V and 5 bases at J, with 17 bases between. The CDR3 sequence is CASSEVGRARGETQYF. DNA of the CDR3: TGTGCCAGCAGTGAAGTTGGGCGGGCACGGGGGGAGACCCAGTACTTC.

This rearrangement joins TRBV6-5 to TRBJ1-1, with 11 positions matching TRBD1. Trimming at V came to 2 bases and at J to 5 bases, leaving 7 bases not matched to a gene. Germline CDR1 reads MNHEY; CDR2 reads SVGAGI. The CDR3 sequence is 16 residues long. CDR3 in amino acids: CASSYRGQGASTEAFF. The CDR3 DNA is TGTGCCAGCAGTTACCGAGGACAGGGGGCGTCGACTGAAGCTTTCTTT.

The rearrangement links TRBV29-1 to TRBJ2-1, with D tentatively TRBD1 (6 bases). The CDR3 consists of 12 residues. The V end lost 2 bases, the J end lost 10 bases, and 12 bases lay between the germline ends. The V gene's germline CDR1 is SQVTM and CDR2 ANQGSEA. DNA of the CDR3: TGCAGCGTTGAACGGGCTACAGGGGAGCAGTTCTTC. This sequence encodes CSVERATGEQFF.

The genes are TRBV5-1 and TRBJ2-1; 10 nucleotides line up with TRBD2. The CDR3 covers 16 residues. The V gene's germline CDR1 is SGHRS and CDR2 YFSETQ. The junction had 7 bases not matched to a gene; V was cut back by 0 bases and J by 7 bases. The CDR3 loop is CASSLEPSGSGNEQFF. DNA of the CDR3: TGCGCCAGCAGCTTGGAACCTAGCGGGAGTGGGAATGAGCAGTTCTTC.

The chain joins TRBV19 to TRBJ1-2; TRBD1 aligns across 10 bases. Germline CDR1 and CDR2: LNHDA and SQIVND (reference sequence). The trim removed 5 bases at V and 2 bases at J, leaving 8 bases unmatched. The CDR3 length is 16 residues. CDR3: CASSARDRGWNYGYTF. CDR3 DNA: TGTGCCAGTAGTGCTAGGGACAGGGGATGGAACTATGGCTACACCTTC.